This entry concerns a single TCR beta chain. These data originate in a study of blood T cell repertoires in COVID-19. As handled by the study authors: Amplification with reference gene primers provided the estimates of nucleated cell counts. Sequencing was performed with immunoSEQ multiplex PCR; in TCRdb, only in-frame clones are kept and a portion is missing. From that table come the V and J calls and clone size; the DNA was used to work out D and trimming. This table has about 98,000 clones, 82% appearing once. The V segment lost 8 bases and the J segment 0 bases; nucleotides outside the gene matches: 10. The CDR3 has 15 residues. Germline CDR1 is MNHEY and CDR2 is SVGAGI.

Sequencing used peripheral blood. The chain couples TRBV6-5 to TRBJ2-7; 7 bases are a match to TRBD1. This clonotype was obtained from a man in his 70s with active or convalescent COVID-19. The CDR3 loop is CASRSQGVTSYEQYF. The CDR3 coding sequence is TGTGCCAGCCGGTCGCAGGGGGTGACCTCCTACGAGCAGTACTTC.